This TCR beta chain is from a study of cytomegalovirus exposure and HLA in healthy donors. PCR employed 60 Vbeta and 13 Jbeta primers. Original methodology: Per a later analysis, the number of unique TCR beta chains was roughly 80 million, of which 9 million to 14 million were shared. TCRdb keeps only in-frame clones here, not all; method: immunoSEQ multiplex PCR. The DNA gave D and trimming, while V, J and clone size come from that table. The table includes approximately 150,000 clones, roughly 80% detected once. Worth noting for this clone: The antigen remains unidentified.

Germline lookup yields CDR1 KGHSH and CDR2 LQKENI. This CDR3 spans 14 amino acids. V lost 3 bases, J lost 0 bases, and 9 bases lay in between. Overall study results and limits: When presence/absence was analysed, sequencing depth was taken to be roughly uniform across donors.

Sequencing was performed on PBMCs. The rearrangement uses TRBV18 and TRBJ2-7; D uncertain. This clonotype was sampled from a middle-aged woman in good health and CMV-seronegative. CDR3 protein: CASSPTLPSYEQYF. The CDR3 DNA reads TGTGCCAGCTCACCCACTCTCCCCTCCTACGAGCAGTACTTC.